Following are 21 T cell receptor beta chains from one sample sequenced in a study of cytomegalovirus exposure and HLA in healthy donors. It was with 60 Vbeta and 13 Jbeta primers that the PCR ran. Only in-frame clones appear in the TCRdb table, and some are missing; sequencing was by immunoSEQ multiplex PCR. Among about 220,000 clones, 76% were seen once, and the ten largest hold 0.6% to 0.7%. Sequencing was carried out using PBMCs. The receptors derive from a man aged 18 to 35 in good health and CMV-seronegative.

The V and J genes are TRBV18 and TRBJ1-3; TRBD1 agrees at 12 bases. The CDR3 totals 18 residues. Germline loops: CDR1 KGHSH, CDR2 LQKENI. V dropped 5 bases and J dropped 2; count of bases not matched to a gene: 10. The CDR3 is CASSKLGTGGLTGNTIYF. CDR3 nucleotide sequence: TGTGCCAGCTCAAAACTCGGGACAGGGGGCCTTACTGGAAACACCATATATTTT.

The V and J genes are TRBV19 and TRBJ1-4, with unresolved D. CDR1 and CDR2 (germline): LNHDA, SQIVND (reference sequence). The length of the CDR3 is 15 residues. Trimming left V 1 base short and J 0 bases short, with 6 bases between. Here the CDR3 reads CASSIGSATNEKLFF. In DNA form, the CDR3 reads TGTGCCAGTAGTATAGGTTCAGCAACTAATGAAAAACTGTTTTTT.

The chain links TRBV2 to TRBJ2-3; 8 nucleotides line up with TRBD1. The CDR3 has 15 residues. Germline-derived CDR1 and CDR2 are SNHLY and FYNNEI. The V gene end was trimmed by 4 bases and the J gene end by 3 bases; junction bases not matched to a gene: 6. CDR3 amino acids: CASSGRDRGTDTQYF. The CDR3 DNA reads as TGTGCCAGCAGTGGGCGAGACAGGGGAACAGATACGCAGTATTTT.

The chain has TRBV10-3 and TRBJ2-1; TRBD2 matches at 14 bases. V shed 6 bases and J 0 bases; nucleotides not matched to a gene: 7. The CDR3 totals 18 residues. The germline gives CDR1 ENHRY, CDR2 SYGVKD. The CDR3 sequence: CAISAGTSGGSSYNEQFF. The DNA of the CDR3 is TGTGCCATCAGCGCCGGGACTAGCGGGGGAAGCTCCTACAATGAGCAGTTCTTC.

The chain is built from TRBV4-1 and TRBJ2-2; 8 nucleotides line up with TRBD2. V lost 2 bases, J lost 7 bases, and 15 bases stayed unmatched. Germline lookup yields CDR1 MGHRA and CDR2 YSYEKL. This CDR3 has 18 residues. The CDR3 bases are TGCGCCAGCAGCCAAAGTACTAGCGGTACATTAAAGGGCGGGGAGCTGTTTTTT. Its protein product is CASSQSTSGTLKGGELFF.

The rearrangement links TRBV6-6 to TRBJ1-2, with 12 bases aligning to TRBD1. The CDR3 extends over 16 amino acids. Germline CDR1 and CDR2: MNHNY and SVGAGI (reference sequence). Germline trimming cut 6 bases from V and 8 bases from J; bases unmatched to any gene: 13. In nucleotides, the CDR3 is TGTGCCAGCAGCAGAAGCGGGGACAGGGGGCCGAGGGGCTACACCTTC. This translates into CASSRSGDRGPRGYTF.

The V call is TRBV5-1, the J call TRBJ2-7; maybe TRBD2 (5 bases). This CDR3 comprises 15 residues. The germline gives CDR1 SGHRS, CDR2 YFSETQ. Trimming left V 0 bases short and J 4 bases short, with 14 bases between. The CDR3 region has the DNA TGCGCCAGCAGCTTGGTCGGGGTGTCGTCGTACGAGCAGTACTTC. This gives the protein CASSLVGVSSYEQYF.

This sequence joins TRBV6-5 and TRBJ2-1; a possible D gene is TRBD2 (6 bases). V shed 2 bases and J shed 7 bases, with 18 bases lying between them. CDR1 and CDR2 from the germline V gene are MNHEY and SVGAGI. This CDR3 is 16 amino acids long. The CDR3 region is CASSYRGSGERNEQFF. CDR3 sequence (DNA): TGTGCCAGCAGTTACCGGGGCTCGGGGGAGAGGAATGAGCAGTTCTTC.

The chain is built from TRBV18 and TRBJ2-5, with unresolved D. The CDR3 covers 13 residues. Trimming left V 2 bases short and J 2 bases short, with 6 bases between. Germline-derived CDR1 and CDR2 are KGHSH and LQKENI. The CDR3 sequence is CASSPSRQETQYF. The CDR3 DNA follows: TGTGCCAGCTCACCATCCAGGCAAGAGACCCAGTACTTC.

The J gene is TRBJ2-3, the V gene TRBV18; 8 bases agree with TRBD1. Trimming cost V 6 bases and J 5 bases; bases outside gene matches: 10. Germline CDR1 is KGHSH and CDR2 is LQKENI. The CDR3 has 15 amino acids. CDR3 DNA: TGTGCCAGCTCTCGGATCAGGGGGCTGTTAGATACGCAGTATTTT. This gives the protein CASSRIRGLLDTQYF. The full variable domain, in which reference TRBV18 and TRBJ2-3 provide the parts outside the CDR3, is NAGVMQNPRHLVRRRGQEARLRCSPMKGHSHVYWYRQLPEEGLKFMVYLQKENIIDESGMPKERFSAEFPKEGPSILRIQQVVRGDSAAYFCASSRIRGLLDTQYFGPGTRLTVL.

The V call is TRBV2, the J call TRBJ1-2, with a tentative D call TRBD1 (5 bases). Looked up from germline, CDR1 is SNHLY and CDR2 is FYNNEI. V shed 6 bases and J shed 2 bases, with 16 bases lying between them. The CDR3 loop spans 15 amino acids. CDR3 in amino acids: CASRTLRQSNYGYTF. The CDR3 DNA reads TGTGCCAGCAGAACCCTCCGACAGAGCAACTATGGCTACACCTTC.

In this sample, this clone turned up once. The sample holds other DNA sequences that translate to the same CDR3. CDR3 sequence reads: CASSSNYEQYF. The CDR3 DNA reads as TGTGCCAGCAGTTCTAACTACGAGCAGTACTTC. The V gene is TRBV27, the J gene TRBJ2-7, with unresolved D. V shed 4 bases and J shed 3 bases, with 4 bases lying between them. Germline lookup yields CDR1 MNHEY and CDR2 SMNVEV (reference sequence). This CDR3 has 11 residues.

This sequence joins TRBV14 and TRBJ2-3, with a weak D call TRBD1 (6 bases). The germline V gene has CDR1 SGHDN and CDR2 FVKESK. The V and J ends lost 5 bases and 2 bases respectively, with 20 bases between them. The CDR3 has 17 residues. The CDR3: CASSKGIDRRITDTQYF. The CDR3 coding sequence is TGTGCCAGCAGCAAAGGGATAGACAGGCGAATCACAGATACGCAGTATTTT. Full variable domain (remainder filled in from reference TRBV14 and TRBJ2-3): EAGVTQFPSHSVIEKGQTVTLRCDPISGHDNLYWYRRVMGKEIKFLLHFVKESKQDESGMPNNRFLAERTGGTYSTLKVQPAELEDSGVYFCASSKGIDRRITDTQYFGPGTRLTVL.

The chain combines TRBV27 with TRBJ2-7, with D uncertain. V was trimmed by 5 bases and J by 0 bases, leaving 8 bases between them. This CDR3 spans 13 amino acids. Germline CDR1 is MNHEY and CDR2 is SMNVEV (reference sequence). CDR3 loop: CASSAEVSYEQYF. CDR3 bases: TGTGCCAGCAGTGCCGAGGTCTCCTACGAGCAGTACTTC.

This chain connects TRBV27 to TRBJ1-5; TRBD1 is a possible D gene (5 bases). V was pared by 1 base and J by 2 bases, with 12 bases between. Per the germline V gene, CDR1 is MNHEY and CDR2 is SMNVEV (reference sequence). The CDR3 has 16 residues. The CDR3 loop is CASSLYKIRGNQPQHF. The CDR3 bases are TGTGCCAGCAGTTTATACAAAATCAGGGGCAATCAGCCCCAGCATTTT.

This clone was counted a few times. V and J are TRBV7-9 and TRBJ2-7; 12 bases agree with TRBD1. CDR1 and CDR2 (germline): SEHNR, FQNEAQ (reference sequence). The V segment lost 5 bases and the J segment 7 bases; nucleotides outside the gene matches: 9. The CDR3 is 15 residues long. CDR3 nucleotides: TGTGCCAGCAGCCCGACGGGACAGGGGGCCGGGGAGCAGTACTTC. It codes for CASSPTGQGAGEQYF.

This chain connects TRBV21-1 to TRBJ1-5; the D call TRBD1 from the table was never checked on the DNA. TRBV21-1 is a pseudogene locus. This CDR3 has 13 residues. The CDR3 is CASSKMWARPQHF. CDR3 nucleotide sequence: TGTGCCAGCAGCAAAATGTGGGCGAGGCCCCAGCATTTT.

The V gene is TRBV5-1, the J gene TRBJ2-2, with 7 bases aligning to TRBD1. V shed 5 bases, J shed 0 bases, and the junction held 4 bases outside the gene matches. The length of the CDR3 is 15 residues. In germline, CDR1 is SGHRS, CDR2 YFSETQ. CDR3 DNA sequence: TGCGCCAGCAGTGGGACAGTCACGAACACCGGGGAGCTGTTTTTT. Translating it yields CASSGTVTNTGELFF.

There are a few counts of this clone. The V and J genes are TRBV5-4 and TRBJ1-3, with TRBD1 as a possible D gene (5 bases). This CDR3 spans 15 amino acids. Trimming took off 3 bases at V and 4 bases at J, with 14 bases between the two ends. Germline V gene lookup returns CDR1 SGHNT and CDR2 YYREEE (reference sequence). The CDR3 region has the DNA TGTGCCAGCAGCTCACTCTACGACAGAGGAAACACCATATATTTT. It codes for CASSSLYDRGNTIYF. The full variable domain, rest sourced from reference TRBV5-4 and TRBJ1-3, is ETGVTQSPTHLIKTRGQQVTLRCSSQSGHNTVSWYQQALGQGPQFIFQYYREEENGRGNFPPRFSGLQFPNYSSELNVNALELDDSALYLCASSSLYDRGNTIYFGEGSWLTVV.

In regard to this clone: Other nucleotide sequences in the sample specify the same CDR3. The chain is built from TRBV4-1 and TRBJ1-3; no definite D call. The CDR3 covers 15 residues. The V end was cut by 0 bases, the J end by 4 bases, with 10 bases between. Germline V gives CDR1 MGHRA, CDR2 YSYEKL. CDR3 DNA: TGCGCCAGCAGCCAAGAGAGGAGTTCGGGAAACACCATATATTTT. Protein sequence: CASSQERSSGNTIYF.

This clone was counted only a few times. The genes are TRBV5-4 and TRBJ2-7; 10 nucleotides agree with TRBD2. V gave up 0 bases and J gave up 3 bases; unmatched junction bases: 3. Germline V gene lookup returns CDR1 SGHNT and CDR2 YYREEE (reference sequence). CDR3 length: 15 residues. The CDR3 DNA is TGTGCCAGCAGCTTGGCTAGCGGGAGAAGCTACGAGCAGTACTTC. Amino acid sequence: CASSLASGRSYEQYF.